This T cell receptor (beta chain) was captured by sequencing in a study of CD8 T cells in ankylosing spondylitis. Study findings and constraints: A TCR beta motif of eight or nine highly homologous variants seemed to mark ankylosing spondylitis blood.

This clonotype was found a few times. The antigen remains undetermined. Quantitative 5'-RACE was performed with molecular barcodes, and it yielded the TCR beta libraries. TCRdb reprocessed the 5' RACE reads with MiXCR, giving one entry per CDR3 protein. The sample consists of over 400,000 distinct CDR3 sequences, roughly a quarter of them appearing once. The sequence was collected from a male donor with ankylosing spondylitis. Specimen: blood, either unsorted or a sorted T cell fraction (not recorded which).

In DNA form, the CDR3 reads TGTGCCAGCAGCCCCTACCGGCAGGGGATAAAGACCCAGTACTTC. Amino acid sequence: CASSPYRQGIKTQYF. The chain has TRBV3-1 and TRBJ2-5; D possibly corresponds to TRBD1 (6 bases). Germline V lookup: CDR1 LGHDT, CDR2 YNNKEL (reference sequence). The CDR3 contains 15 residues. Trimming took off 4 bases at V and 6 bases at J, with 18 bases between the two ends.